This TCR beta chain was obtained from a study of cytomegalovirus exposure and HLA in healthy donors. Overall study results and limits: In a later analysis, first-cohort TCR clusters were found to tend to co-occur in the 130 or so validation repertoires. Associated with cytomegalovirus, according to the listing, were some 180 TCR beta chains.

The donors were part of the validation cohort, which consisted of some 120 subjects and was separate from the first cohort of 670 or so subjects. This table comes from immunoSEQ multiplex PCR, and its TCRdb copy is limited to in-frame clones, with some not included. The sample consists of 100,000 to 150,000 clones, about nine tenths of them appearing once. A word on this clone: The antigen is not known. Other DNA sequences from this sample encode an identical CDR3 as well.

The CDR3 is 15 residues long. Trimming removed 4 bases from V and 6 bases from J; junction bases left unmatched: 7. The germline gives CDR1 SGHVS, CDR2 FQNEAQ. Material: PBMCs. The chain uses TRBV7-8 and TRBJ2-3; 10 bases line up with TRBD2. The TCR sequence derives from a man aged 25 to 40 in good health and CMV-seronegative. CDR3 DNA: TGTGCCAGCAGCTCGGAGCGGGGGGGCCGGGATACGCAGTATTTT. Amino acids: CASSSERGGRDTQYF.